Listed here are 27 T cell receptor beta chains from one sample, sequenced in a study of graft-versus-host responses after intestinal transplantation. Produced via immunoSEQ multiplex PCR; TCRdb's table is partial and in-frame only. The sample has some 11,000 clones; about 86% are singletons. The sample in question was PBMCs, obtained 120 to 130 days after transplant. These receptors all come from a human patient who received an intestinal transplant, so some T cells may come from the graft donor.

The V call is TRBV27, the J call TRBJ2-7; unclear D gene. V lost 4 bases to trimming and J lost 2 bases, with 9 bases between them. This CDR3 contains 13 residues. The V gene's germline CDR1 is MNHEY and CDR2 SMNVEV (reference sequence). This CDR3 is CASSSVTAYEQYF. As DNA, the CDR3 is TGTGCCAGCAGTTCAGTCACGGCCTACGAGCAGTACTTC.

This CDR3 is CASSYSGRKNSNQPQHF. CDR3 coding DNA: TGTGCCAGCTCTTACTCGGGCAGGAAAAATAGCAATCAGCCCCAGCATTTT. The chain carries TRBV28 and TRBJ1-5; D is uncertain. The CDR3 loop spans 17 amino acids. Trimming left V 8 bases short and J 0 bases short, with 20 bases between. CDR1 MDHEN and CDR2 SYDVKM come from the germline V gene.

This chain links TRBV11-2 with TRBJ1-2; a possible D gene is TRBD1 (5 bases). Germline CDR1 reads SGHAT; CDR2 reads FQNNGV. The CDR3 length is 15 residues. Trimming cost V 2 bases and J 7 bases, with 17 bases left between them. CDR3 amino acids: CASSLYGRVGSGYTF. The CDR3 DNA follows: TGTGCCAGCAGCTTATACGGCAGGGTAGGCTCTGGCTACACCTTC.

The genes are TRBV25-1 and TRBJ1-2, with a tentative D call TRBD1 (5 bases). The germline V and J ends were trimmed by 4 bases and 3 bases, with 12 bases remaining between them. CDR1 is MGHDK and CDR2 is SYGVNS in the germline V gene. The CDR3 sequence is 14 residues long. In DNA, the CDR3 is TGTGCCAGCAGTGGGGTCGGGGGAGACTATGGCTACACCTTC. It is translated as CASSGVGGDYGYTF.

The V call is TRBV5-1, the J call TRBJ2-1, with TRBD2 matching over 7 bases. Germline-derived CDR1 and CDR2 are SGHRS and YFSETQ. The trim removed 4 bases at V and 1 base at J, leaving 11 bases unmatched. The CDR3 covers 17 residues. Here the CDR3 DNA reads TGCGCCAGCAGCCCCTTCATGGTAGCGGGTTCCTACAATGAGCAGTTCTTC. Translated, it gives CASSPFMVAGSYNEQFF.

The rearrangement links TRBV6-1 to TRBJ2-5; TRBD1 aligns across 8 bases. V shed 7 bases, J shed 2 bases, and the junction held 6 bases outside the gene matches. The CDR3 is 14 residues long. The germline CDR1 and CDR2 sequences are MNHNS and SASEGT. The CDR3 loop is CASTTGQAQETQYF. The CDR3 nucleotides read TGTGCCAGCACCACGGGACAGGCGCAAGAGACCCAGTACTTC.

This chain connects TRBV19 to TRBJ2-1, with TRBD2 matching 15 bases. After removal of 5 bases from V and 8 bases from J, the junction contained 7 bases not matched to a gene. Germline V CDR1 and CDR2: LNHDA, SQIVND (reference sequence). This CDR3 is built from 16 residues. CDR3 in amino acids: CASSPRTSGRGDEQFF. DNA for the CDR3: TGTGCCAGTAGTCCCAGGACTAGCGGGAGGGGTGATGAGCAGTTCTTC.

This chain uses TRBV18 with TRBJ1-2; D might be TRBD1 (6 bases). V was shortened by 5 bases and J by 1 base, with 11 bases between the two germline ends. Per germline, CDR1 KGHSH and CDR2 LQKENI. CDR3 length equals 14 residues. The chain's CDR3 is CASSRGANNYGYTF. The CDR3 nucleotides are TGTGCCAGCTCAAGGGGGGCCAATAACTATGGCTACACCTTC.

The chain uses TRBV7-9 and TRBJ2-7, with 7 bases aligning to TRBD2. Trimming cost V 4 bases and J 9 bases; bases outside gene matches: 9. The V gene's germline CDR1 is SEHNR and CDR2 FQNEAQ (reference sequence). The CDR3 runs 13 residues. The DNA for the CDR3 is TGTGCCAGCAGCTCCGGACTAGATAAGGTGCAGTACTTC. This sequence encodes CASSSGLDKVQYF.

J is TRBJ1-5 and V is TRBV2; D unclear. Trimming took off 10 bases at V and 4 bases at J, with 14 bases between the two ends. The length of the CDR3 is 13 residues. Germline CDR1 reads SNHLY; CDR2 reads FYNNEI. CDR3 in amino acids: CATTDGTNQPQHF. The CDR3 DNA reads TGTGCCACCACGGACGGAACTAATCAGCCCCAGCATTTT. The full variable domain, completed using reference TRBV2 and TRBJ1-5, is EPEVTQTPSHQVTQMGQEVILRCVPISNHLYFYWYRQILGQKVEFLVSFYNNEISEKSEIFDDQFSVERPDGSNFTLKIRSTKLEDSAMYFCATTDGTNQPQHFGDGTRLSIL.

The chain employs TRBV29-1 and TRBJ1-1, with 8 bases identical to TRBD1. This CDR3 has 13 residues. V was pared by 3 bases and J by 4 bases, with 4 bases of the junction left unmatched. CDR1 and CDR2 (germline): SQVTM, ANQGSEA. The CDR3 loop reads CSVEQGAGTEAFF. The CDR3 DNA follows: TGCAGCGTTGAGCAGGGGGCGGGCACTGAAGCTTTCTTT.

This chain joins TRBV28 and TRBJ1-1, with D possibly TRBD1 on 6 matching bases. There are 11 residues in the CDR3. Germline V gives CDR1 MDHEN, CDR2 SYDVKM. The ends were cut back, 6 bases at V and 10 bases at J, with 12 bases in the middle. CDR3 DNA sequence: TGTGCCAGCAGCCTCAGGGGCGGAGCTTTCTTT. It is translated as CASSLRGGAFF.

The chain has TRBV6-8 and TRBJ2-3, with 7 nucleotides matching TRBD1. V shed 8 bases and J 2 bases; nucleotides not matched to a gene: 7. CDR3 length equals 14 residues. Looked up from germline, CDR1 is MNHGY and CDR2 is SAAAGT. The CDR3 DNA follows: TGTGCCAGCGTTCGCAGGGGGATCACAGATACGCAGTATTTT. Encoded protein: CASVRRGITDTQYF.

This clone was seen a few times. The chain employs TRBV5-1 and TRBJ1-5, with no clear D. The CDR3 runs 14 residues. V lost 2 bases and J 2 bases, leaving 8 bases between the germline ends. Germline CDR1 SGHRS, CDR2 YFSETQ. DNA for the CDR3: TGCGCCAGCAGCTTATTTCCAGGCAATCAGCCCCAGCATTTT. This encodes CASSLFPGNQPQHF.

The chain carries TRBV27 and TRBJ2-7, with 8 bases lining up with TRBD2. V shed 5 bases and J 7 bases; nucleotides not matched to a gene: 13. CDR3 size: 15 residues. CDR1 and CDR2 from the germline V gene are MNHEY and SMNVEV (reference sequence). The CDR3 DNA is TGTGCCAGCAGTGTCCGGGGAGCGGGAGCACGGGAGCAGTACTTC. Amino acids: CASSVRGAGAREQYF.

In nucleotides, the CDR3 is TGCGCCAGCAGTGAGTTTGGTTTTAGCTCCTACAATGAGCAGTTCTTC. This encodes CASSEFGFSSYNEQFF. The rearrangement links TRBV10-2 to TRBJ2-1; D unresolved. V lost 1 base and J 0 bases, leaving 10 bases between the germline ends. This CDR3 is built from 16 residues. In germline, CDR1 is WSHSY, CDR2 SAAADI.

The CDR3 region is CASSEQGRDTGELFF. CDR3 sequence (DNA): TGCGCCAGCAGTGAACAGGGTCGGGACACCGGGGAGCTGTTTTTT. This chain connects TRBV10-1 to TRBJ2-2, with a weak D call TRBD1 (6 bases). This CDR3 is 15 amino acids long. Germline V gene lookup returns CDR1 WNHNN and CDR2 SYGVQD (reference sequence). With 3 bases removed from V and 3 bases from J, the gap between germline ends came to 11 bases.

This clone was picked up a small number of times. V usage is TRBV6-1 and J usage is TRBJ1-2; D is perhaps TRBD1 (5 bases). The CDR3 totals 16 residues. V was shortened by 3 bases and J by 7 bases, with 21 bases between the two germline ends. Germline assignment: CDR1 MNHNS and CDR2 SASEGT. The CDR3 region is CASSEVKGTSASGYTF. CDR3 DNA sequence: TGTGCCAGCAGTGAGGTTAAAGGGACTTCCGCGAGTGGCTACACCTTC.

The V call is TRBV29-1, the J call TRBJ2-1, with 7 nucleotides matching TRBD2. Losses at the gene ends were 3 bases for V and 3 bases for J; bases not matched to a gene: 11. CDR1 and CDR2 from the germline V gene are SQVTM and ANQGSEA. The CDR3 has 16 residues. This chain's CDR3 is CSVDTQRGPFYNEQFF. In DNA form, the CDR3 reads TGCAGCGTTGATACGCAGCGGGGACCTTTCTACAATGAGCAGTTCTTC.

Points on this clone: In the same sample, other DNA sequences code for this CDR3. The J gene is TRBJ2-1, the V gene TRBV6-4, with TRBD2 identical over 7 bases. This CDR3 is 15 amino acids long. Germline CDR1 is MRHNA and CDR2 is SNTAGT. Trimming cost V 3 bases and J 1 base; bases outside gene matches: 3. The CDR3 sequence is CASSDSSGSYNEQFF. For the CDR3, the DNA is TGTGCCAGCAGTGATTCTAGCGGATCCTACAATGAGCAGTTCTTC.

This clone showed up just once. The chain employs TRBV7-9 and TRBJ2-3; the match to TRBD1 covers 8 bases. Germline assignment: CDR1 SEHNR and CDR2 FQNEAQ (reference sequence). V lost 6 bases, J lost 7 bases, and 12 bases stayed unmatched. CDR3 size: 15 residues. CDR3 loop: CASSPDRGSPHTQYF. The CDR3 nucleotides read TGTGCCAGCAGTCCAGACAGGGGCTCCCCCCATACGCAGTATTTT.

This rearrangement joins TRBV27 to TRBJ1-6, with D maybe TRBD1 (5 bases). V was pared by 6 bases and J by 10 bases, with 28 bases between. Germline loops: CDR1 MNHEY, CDR2 SMNVEV (reference sequence). CDR3 size: 18 residues. The CDR3 DNA sequence: TGTGCCAGCAGCTTTTCACTCGCAGGGCTCGAGGTGGGATCACCCCTCCACTTT. Protein sequence: CASSFSLAGLEVGSPLHF.

The rearrangement links TRBV28 to TRBJ2-3; 9 bases line up with TRBD2. Per germline, CDR1 MDHEN and CDR2 SYDVKM. V trimming: 7 bases; J trimming: 2 bases; junction bases outside the gene matches: 4. The CDR3 extends over 14 amino acids. The CDR3 region has the DNA TGTGCCAGCACGGCGGGAGGGCCCACAGATACGCAGTATTTT. This encodes CASTAGGPTDTQYF.

This chain links TRBV9 with TRBJ2-7; D may be TRBD1 or TRBD2 (7 bases each). CDR3 length: 16 residues. Germline V gives CDR1 SGDLS, CDR2 YYNGEE. V lost 4 bases and J 0 bases, leaving 17 bases between the germline ends. CDR3: CASSQGGGQPSYEQYF. As DNA, the CDR3 is TGTGCCAGCAGCCAGGGGGGAGGGCAGCCCTCCTACGAGCAGTACTTC.

This clone occurred once. The V gene is TRBV11-3, the J gene TRBJ2-7, with TRBD1 matching over 10 bases. The germline CDR1 and CDR2 sequences are SGHNT and YENEEA. The V segment lost 2 bases and the J segment 0 bases; nucleotides outside the gene matches: 4. The CDR3 totals 16 residues. The CDR3 reads CASSLPGTGVSYEQYF. CDR3 sequence (DNA): TGTGCCAGCAGCTTACCCGGGACAGGGGTCTCCTACGAGCAGTACTTC.

This chain uses TRBV5-8 with TRBJ1-1; D is unclear. CDR1 SGHTS and CDR2 YDEGEE come from the germline V gene. V was pared by 0 bases and J by 5 bases, with 11 bases between. This CDR3 region has 14 residues. CDR3 bases: TGTGCCAGCAGCTTGGTTCAGGTGAGAACTGAAGCTTTCTTT. Translation: CASSLVQVRTEAFF.

The CDR3 protein is CASSLDHSGQAYEQYF. The CDR3 bases are TGTGCCAGCAGCTTAGATCATTCGGGACAAGCCTACGAGCAGTACTTC. This chain uses TRBV11-2 with TRBJ2-7, with D possibly matching TRBD1 (6 bases). This CDR3 spans 16 amino acids. V was pared by 0 bases and J by 2 bases, with 14 bases between. The germline V gene encodes CDR1 SGHAT and CDR2 FQNNGV.